Given below is one TCR beta chain in context. A single count supports this clone. What antigen it recognizes has not been identified. No base-level quality is on record; no much larger clone is a single base apart. The V end gives up 6 bases and the J end 5 bases, leaving 7 bases in the junction not matched to a gene. Looking up the germline V gene yields CDR1 LGHNT and CDR2 FRNRAP. Reading from cysteine to phenylalanine, the CDR3 counts 15 amino acids. Just CDR3 DNA is preserved here, 45 bases in frame from base 1. Samples from volunteer blood donors who had recovered from COVID-19 were contributed by a second Seattle source. Whole blood was collected in K2EDTA tubes by collaborating institutions according to the institutions' own protocols. For TCRbeta analysis, collaborator samples were shipped as frozen whole blood, as isolated PBMCs, or as DNA extracted from either sample type. The immunoSEQ Assay, a bias-controlled multiplex PCR, was used to amplify TCRbeta CDR3 regions from genomic DNA. The study's own analysis went as follows. Nucleated cell counts per sample were estimated from amplification of reference gene primers within the assay. To quantify the absolute abundance of each unique TCRbeta CDR3 rearrangement, sequence reads were collapsed and filtered. Productive Simpson clonality was computed per sample as the square root of Simpson's diversity index over productive rearrangements. TCRdb stores this immuneACCESS table with in-frame sequences only. Part of the clones is absent; in the studies checked, under half of the shortfall reflects unresolved V genes, and no reason is known for the rest. D and trimming were read from the DNA, whereas the V and J calls and clone size are those reported in that table. The sample table holds 200,000 to 250,000 clones, of which just under 90% were seen once. The ten largest make up 5.5% to 8% of the sample.

This sample was included in a study of blood T cell repertoires in COVID-19 (dated by TCRdb to the early 2020s). With respect to the entire study: Samples from collaborators originated in the United States, Italy and Spain and spanned both the acute and convalescent phases of COVID-19. The material from the prospective study consisted of cDNA or gDNA derived from T cells, B-cell-depleted T cells, or PBMCs. Subjects who had been exposed to COVID-19, were actively infected with it, or had recovered from it provided the deeply sampled blood TCRbeta repertoires that made up the dataset. The repertoires were made available in a free public database intended to serve as a resource for research on the immune response to SARS-CoV-2. Samples were obtained from the ongoing ImmuneRACE study (first 160 participants) and from 1,254 subjects provided by 6 global collaborators. Sample metadata almost always included a de-identified subject ID, COVID-19 status, age in years and sex. HLA class I and class II types, where available, came from metadata supplied by the sample provider rather than from assay-based typing. Overall study outcomes, separate from this receptor: The amount of clinical and demographic metadata varied by source and participant and was provided uncurated.

The source material was peripheral blood. This clonotype originated in a man in his 60s who had recovered from COVID-19. Rearrangement joined TRBV12-5 to TRBJ2-1; TRBD2 agrees with 10 junctional bases. The sequenced DNA: TGTGCTAGTGGCCTTGGACTAGCGGTCGACAATGAGCAGTTCTTC. It translates to CASGLGLAVDNEQFF.